What follows are 21 T cell receptor beta chains derived from one specimen sequenced in a study of blood T cell repertoires in COVID-19. The protocol was immunoSEQ multiplex PCR, while the TCRdb copy is restricted to in-frame clones and leaves out a portion. The data show 50,000 to 65,000 clones, approximately 72% seen once. Sequenced: peripheral blood. These receptors were collected from a woman in her 70s with COVID-19, enrolled during active disease.

This clone was recorded a few times. This sequence joins TRBV29-1 and TRBJ2-3, with 9 bases fitting TRBD1. CDR1 and CDR2 from the germline V gene are SQVTM and ANQGSEA. There are 11 residues in the CDR3. CDR3 sequence: CAQGATDTQYF. CDR3 nucleotides: TGCGCACAGGGGGCAACAGATACGCAGTATTTT.

The chain uses TRBV3-1 (or the pseudogene TRBV3-2) and TRBJ1-2, with no clear D. Germline values: CDR1 LGHDT, CDR2 YNNKEL (reference sequence). There are 13 residues in the CDR3. V dropped 6 bases and J dropped 8 bases, with 16 bases sitting between them. The CDR3 is CASSLRTSIGYTF. The CDR3 DNA is TGTGCCAGCAGTCTCCGGACTTCAATCGGCTACACCTTC.

This sequence joins TRBV3-1 (or the pseudogene TRBV3-2) and TRBJ2-5; possibly TRBD1 for D (6 bases). This CDR3 has 14 amino acids. V was trimmed by 3 bases and J by 2 bases, leaving 10 bases between them. CDR1 is LGHDT and CDR2 is YNNKEL in the germline V gene (reference sequence). The CDR3 DNA sequence: TGTGCCAGCAGCCAGGGGACATTGCAAGAGACCCAGTACTTC. This translates into CASSQGTLQETQYF.

This chain uses TRBV24-1 with TRBJ2-1; the D gene is possibly TRBD2 (6 bases). V lost 5 bases and J lost 4, with 8 bases in between. Germline CDR1 reads KGHDR; CDR2 reads SFDVKD. The CDR3 consists of 13 residues. In nucleotides, the CDR3 is TGTGCCACCAGTGGCGGGACTTACAATGAGCAGTTCTTC. Its translation: CATSGGTYNEQFF.

J is TRBJ1-5 and V is TRBV11-2; D uncertain. This CDR3 contains 15 residues. The V and J ends lost 1 base and 4 bases respectively, with 11 bases between them. Germline lookup yields CDR1 SGHAT and CDR2 FQNNGV. CDR3: CASSLGGGKNQPQHF. The CDR3 DNA sequence: TGTGCCAGCAGCTTAGGAGGCGGGAAAAATCAGCCCCAGCATTTT.

This clone was seen more than once but under ten times. This chain joins TRBV6-2 or TRBV6-3 and TRBJ2-3; TRBD2 is a possible D gene (6 bases). The CDR3 loop spans 14 amino acids. V lost 2 bases and J 1 base, leaving 7 bases between the germline ends. Germline V gives CDR1 MNHEY, CDR2 SVGEGT. In nucleotides, the CDR3 is TGTGCCAGCAGTTACAAGCGGGGCACAGATACGCAGTATTTT. This codes for CASSYKRGTDTQYF.

V and J are TRBV18 and TRBJ1-6, with 7 positions matching TRBD1. V dropped 3 bases and J dropped 10; count of bases not matched to a gene: 3. CDR1 and CDR2 from the germline V gene are KGHSH and LQKENI. The CDR3 contains 13 residues. CDR3 DNA sequence: TGTGCCAGCTCACCCCGGGACAGCTCACCCCTCCACTTT. Translating gives CASSPRDSSPLHF.

The chain joins TRBV5-4 to TRBJ1-6; the D gene is possibly TRBD1 (5 bases). The ends were cut back, 0 bases at V and 8 bases at J, with 15 bases in the middle. CDR1 and CDR2 (germline): SGHNT, YYREEE (reference sequence). The CDR3 has 16 residues. This CDR3 is CASSLVRGVVDSPLHF. CDR3 DNA: TGTGCCAGCAGCTTGGTCCGGGGGGTGGTGGATTCACCCCTCCACTTT.

V gene TRBV19 combines with J gene TRBJ2-5, with 10 bases lining up with TRBD2. The ends lost 4 bases at V and 5 bases at J; junction bases unmatched: 4. Germline assignment: CDR1 LNHDA and CDR2 SQIVND (reference sequence). This CDR3 has 14 residues. CDR3 sequence (DNA): TGTGCCAGTAGTAACAGCGGGGGGGCGGAGACCCAGTACTTC. This translates into CASSNSGGAETQYF.

The chain couples TRBV11-2 to TRBJ1-3; 7 nucleotides line up with TRBD1. The CDR3 has 15 residues. Germline V gives CDR1 SGHAT, CDR2 FQNNGV. V dropped 3 bases and J dropped 4; count of bases not matched to a gene: 6. As DNA, the CDR3 is TGTGCCAGCAGCTTGGCGACAGGGTTAGGAAACACCATATATTTT. Protein sequence: CASSLATGLGNTIYF.

This clone has just a few counts. The DNA of the CDR3 is TGTGCCAGTAGTTCCGTCGGAACAGGGGATTATGGCTACACCTTC. Its protein product is CASSSVGTGDYGYTF. V gene TRBV19 combines with J gene TRBJ1-2, with TRBD1 matching 7 bases. Germline CDR1 is LNHDA and CDR2 is SQIVND (reference sequence). This CDR3 spans 15 amino acids. The ends lost 5 bases at V and 5 bases at J; junction bases unmatched: 11.

The sample holds a few counts of this clone. The rearrangement uses TRBV4-1 and TRBJ1-1; 9 bases are a match to TRBD1. Germline CDR1 and CDR2: MGHRA and YSYEKL. The junction had 21 bases not matched to a gene; V was cut back by 6 bases and J by 4 bases. The CDR3 runs 19 residues. The CDR3 nucleotides are TGCGCCAGCAGTCCCCCCCCCGACAGGGGGAACGATGTAGGCACTGAAGCTTTCTTT. It translates to CASSPPPDRGNDVGTEAFF.

The gene calls are TRBV14 and TRBJ1-1, with TRBD1 matching 7 bases. Unmatched junction bases numbered 26, after V lost 4 bases and J lost 0 bases. Germline loops: CDR1 SGHDN, CDR2 FVKESK. CDR3 length: 22 amino acids. The CDR3, as DNA: TGTGCCAGCAGCCTAGCCAAGTCTTCCGTCTTTCGACAGGGTCACATGAACACTGAAGCTTTCTTT. It codes for CASSLAKSSVFRQGHMNTEAFF.

The V call is TRBV5-6, the J call TRBJ2-1; TRBD1 aligns across 10 bases. This CDR3 comprises 17 residues. V trimming: 4 bases; J trimming: 0 bases; junction bases outside the gene matches: 7. CDR1 SGHDT and CDR2 YYEEEE come from the germline V gene. CDR3 amino acids: CASSTRQGAVSYNEQFF. The CDR3 DNA is TGTGCCAGCAGCACCCGACAGGGGGCGGTCTCCTACAATGAGCAGTTCTTC.

The V call is TRBV7-2, the J call TRBJ2-1, with a weak D call TRBD1 (6 bases). With 8 bases removed from V and 5 bases from J, the gap between germline ends came to 16 bases. Per germline, CDR1 SGHTA and CDR2 FQGNSA. The CDR3 extends over 14 amino acids. The chain's CDR3 is CASDRQEGDNEQFF. In nucleotides, the CDR3 is TGTGCCAGCGACCGACAGGAAGGCGACAATGAGCAGTTCTTC.

This chain links TRBV6-2 or TRBV6-3 with TRBJ2-7; TRBD2 matches at 7 bases. After removal of 0 bases from V and 0 bases from J, the junction contained 5 bases not matched to a gene. The CDR3 has 16 amino acids. CDR1 is MNHEY and CDR2 is SVGEGT in the germline V gene. CDR3 coding DNA: TGTGCCAGCAGTTACTCAGCGGGGAGGAACTCCTACGAGCAGTACTTC. Its translation is CASSYSAGRNSYEQYF.

The V and J genes are TRBV2 and TRBJ2-2; tentative D call: TRBD2 (6 bases). The CDR3 consists of 14 residues. Germline V gene data show CDR1 as SNHLY and CDR2 as FYNNEI. V lost 4 bases, J lost 4 bases, and 10 bases lay in between. The CDR3 loop is CASSVGEVTGELFF. CDR3 in DNA: TGTGCCAGCAGTGTGGGGGAGGTCACCGGGGAGCTGTTTTTT. Filled out from reference TRBV2 and TRBJ2-2, the complete variable domain reads EPEVTQTPSHQVTQMGQEVILRCVPISNHLYFYWYRQILGQKVEFLVSFYNNEISEKSEIFDDQFSVERPDGSNFTLKIRSTKLEDSAMYFCASSVGEVTGELFFGEGSRLTVL.

This chain uses TRBV12-3 or TRBV12-4 with TRBJ1-2; D perhaps matches TRBD1 (5 bases). Trimming took 7 bases from V and 5 from J, leaving 11 bases between them. CDR3 size: 12 residues. The DNA of the CDR3 is TGTGCCAGCACCTGGGGGGGTTATGGCTACACCTTC. Its protein product is CASTWGGYGYTF.

The genes are TRBV24-1 and TRBJ2-1, with D tentatively TRBD2 (5 bases). There are 15 residues in the CDR3. The V gene lost 5 bases and the J gene lost 5 bases, with 15 bases spanning the gap. CDR1 is KGHDR and CDR2 is SFDVKD in the germline V gene. CDR3 protein: CATSAASWLDNEQFF. The CDR3 region has the DNA TGTGCCACCAGTGCTGCTAGCTGGCTTGACAATGAGCAGTTCTTC.

This clone was seen just once. V usage is TRBV2 and J usage is TRBJ2-3, with 7 bases matching TRBD1. Per the germline V gene, CDR1 is SNHLY and CDR2 is FYNNEI. The CDR3 covers 13 residues. The trim removed 8 bases at V and 2 bases at J, leaving 4 bases unmatched. CDR3 nucleotide sequence: TGTGCCAGCCGGACAGGTTACACAGATACGCAGTATTTT. It specifies CASRTGYTDTQYF.

This clone has at least ten counts. The chain links TRBV6-4 to TRBJ2-1; D unclear. Germline V gives CDR1 MRHNA, CDR2 SNTAGT. Trimming took 5 bases from V and 5 from J, leaving 13 bases between them. The CDR3 runs to 14 residues. CDR3 DNA sequence: TGTGCCAGCAGTCCAAGCGAATCCAACAATGAGCAGTTCTTC. Its translation: CASSPSESNNEQFF.